The clone carrying this T cell receptor (beta chain) was found a few times. What it binds is not known. These data come from a study of cytomegalovirus exposure and HLA in healthy donors. Study-wide background: Around 80 million unique TCRs from HLA-typed donors were held in an early data release. Study results and limitations: Presence/absence analyses took donor sequencing depth as roughly uniform. A few CMV-associated chains were confirmed in vitro to be specific for CMV antigens.

V was cut by 7 bases and J by 4 bases, with 14 bases left in between. This CDR3 contains 13 residues. Germline CDR1 and CDR2: ENHRY and SYGVKD. Amplification used 60 Vbeta primers and 13 Jbeta primers. Produced via immunoSEQ multiplex PCR; TCRdb's table is partial and in-frame only. Here the sample spans 210,000 or so clones, around 73% being singletons. The clonotype was recovered from a woman aged 25 to 45 in good health and CMV-seropositive. The sample comprised PBMCs. The gene calls are TRBV10-3 and TRBJ2-7; tentative D call: TRBD1 (5 bases). CDR3 residues: CAIKSPREYEQYF. As DNA, the CDR3 is TGTGCCATCAAGTCTCCCAGGGAATACGAGCAGTACTTC.